These T cell receptor beta chains were read from a single sample in a study of T cells after yellow fever vaccination. TCRdb re-called the 5' RACE reads with MiXCR, one entry per CDR3 protein. The data hold under 200,000 distinct CDR3 sequences, with around 7.2% observed a single time. This material consisted of CD4+ T cells sorted from PBMCs, taken 5 to 6 days after the first yellow fever vaccination. These receptors came from a young man who received the YFV17D yellow fever vaccine. Both conserved end residues are part of each CDR3.

j_gene	v_gene	len	CDR3aa
TRBJ1-4	TRBV10-3	14	CAISELLGSEKLFF
TRBJ2-7	TRBV12-3/TRBV12-4	14	CASSLRGRGYEQYF
TRBJ2-1	TRBV4-1	17	CASSPTSRISSYNEQFF
TRBJ1-6	TRBV20-1	15	CSARARRGVSSPLHF
TRBJ1-4	TRBV7-6	15	CASTRGGTTNEKLFF
TRBJ2-1	TRBV4-2	16	CASSQEGTSGGGEQFF
TRBJ2-3	TRBV7-9	12	CAGGQGPDTQYF
TRBJ2-1	TRBV7-2	15	CASSLGPWGNNEQFF
TRBJ2-1	TRBV13	16	CASSRSTSGGRNEQFF
TRBJ2-5	TRBV10-3	14	CAISESAGVETQYF
TRBJ2-2	TRBV20-1	15	CSGLRGGANTGELFF
TRBJ2-5	TRBV7-2	12	CASSVLRETQYF
TRBJ2-1	TRBV4-3	13	CASSYGDLGEQFF
TRBJ2-3	TRBV12-3/TRBV12-4	14	CASRGTSGSDTQYF
TRBJ1-6	TRBV9	15	CASSVGGSYNSPLHF
TRBJ2-6	TRBV5-1	15	CASSLVTSGANVLTF